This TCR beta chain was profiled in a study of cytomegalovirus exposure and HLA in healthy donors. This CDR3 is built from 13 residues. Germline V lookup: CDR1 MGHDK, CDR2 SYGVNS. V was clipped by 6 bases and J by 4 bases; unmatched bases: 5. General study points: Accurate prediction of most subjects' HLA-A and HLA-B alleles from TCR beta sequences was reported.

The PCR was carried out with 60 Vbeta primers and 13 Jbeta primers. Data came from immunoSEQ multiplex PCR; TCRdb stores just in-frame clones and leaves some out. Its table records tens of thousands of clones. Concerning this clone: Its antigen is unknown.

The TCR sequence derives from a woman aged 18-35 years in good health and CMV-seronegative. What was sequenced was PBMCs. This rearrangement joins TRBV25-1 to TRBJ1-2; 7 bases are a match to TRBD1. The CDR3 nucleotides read TGTGCCAGCAGGGCGAGACAGGGCTATGGCTACACCTTC. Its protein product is CASRARQGYGYTF.